The subject of this entry is one T cell receptor beta chain. The data are from a study of blood T cell repertoires in COVID-19. Authors' processing steps: Reference gene primer amplification gave nucleated cell count estimates. The protocol was immunoSEQ multiplex PCR, while the TCRdb copy is restricted to in-frame clones and leaves out a portion. The V and J calls and clone size are taken from that table; D and trimming were inferred from the DNA. Among about 190,000 clones, nearly 80% were seen once, and the ten largest hold roughly 25%. The CDR3 runs to 13 residues. With 5 bases removed from V and 8 bases from J, the gap between germline ends came to 14 bases. Germline lookup yields CDR1 SGHTA and CDR2 FQGTGA.

This chain connects TRBV7-3 to TRBJ2-3; possible D gene TRBD2, 6 bases. The TCR was taken from a woman aged 70-85 years with acute or convalescent COVID-19. Input material: peripheral blood. CDR3 sequence (DNA): TGTGCCAGCAGCCCGGACTACTCAGCTACGCAGTATTTT. Protein sequence: CASSPDYSATQYF.